This TCR beta chain was recorded in a study of spatial heterogeneity in lung cancer. Study information: Median follow-up for sequenced PBMC samples was two to three years after resection, when such samples existed. The count of detected beta-chain sequences consistently exceeded that of alpha-chain sequences. Whole-study results and caveats: Detection of ubiquitous tumor TCRs in blood was higher at resection than follow-up.

Described time point: blood at routine non-recurrence follow-up after resection. Whole RNA from tumor, nontumor lung or frozen PBMC was sequenced unsorted. V lost 6 bases and J 5 bases, leaving 20 bases between the germline ends. The CDR3 runs 14 residues. Germline V CDR1 and CDR2: DFQATT, SNEGSKA (reference sequence). In regard to this clonotype: What it recognizes is unknown.

Every TCR cDNA molecule bore a unique molecular identifier. TCRdb reprocessed the 5' RACE reads via MiXCR and lists one record per CDR3 protein. The sample carries roughly 120,000 distinct CDR3 sequences, 9% to 15% recorded once. This chain connects TRBV20-1 to TRBJ2-7, with D possibly matching TRBD2 (6 bases). This TCR was sampled from a male donor with early-stage non-small cell lung cancer. The sample consisted of PBMCs, taken at follow-up. The CDR3 region is CSAEPGLRRNEQYF. For the CDR3, the DNA is TGCAGTGCAGAGCCGGGACTCCGTAGGAACGAGCAGTACTTC.